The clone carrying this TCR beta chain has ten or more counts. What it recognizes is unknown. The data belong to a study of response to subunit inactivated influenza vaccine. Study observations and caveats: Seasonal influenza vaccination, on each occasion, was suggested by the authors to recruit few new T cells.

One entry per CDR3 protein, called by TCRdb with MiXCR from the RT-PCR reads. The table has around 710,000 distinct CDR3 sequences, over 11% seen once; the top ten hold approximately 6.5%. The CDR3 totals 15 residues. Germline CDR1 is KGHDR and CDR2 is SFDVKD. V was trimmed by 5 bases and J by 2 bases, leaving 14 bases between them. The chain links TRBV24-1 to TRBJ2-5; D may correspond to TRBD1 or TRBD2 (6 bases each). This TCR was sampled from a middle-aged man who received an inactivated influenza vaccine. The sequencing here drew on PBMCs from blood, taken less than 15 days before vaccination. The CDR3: CATSGKGGLQETQYF. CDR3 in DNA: TGTGCCACCAGTGGTAAGGGGGGCCTACAAGAGACCCAGTACTTC.